This record covers a single T cell receptor beta chain. The data belong to a study of shared clonotypes between healthy human individuals. Study-level information: Per donor, three plates held CD4 naive cells, three held CD4 memory, two held CD8 naive and one held CD8 memory.

The protocol was immunoSEQ multiplex PCR, while the TCRdb copy is restricted to in-frame clones and leaves out a portion. The repertoire consists of 1 million to 1.2 million clones, with around three quarters occurring once and the leading ten covering 0.89%. Splitting of CD4+ cells produced CD45RA+ naive and CD45RA-negative memory subsets. The source material was memory CD4+ T cells from PBMCs. Stated subset: CD45RA-negative fraction. The sequence was obtained from a young man in good health. Some clones in this sample may be carry-over from other donors' samples.

CDR3 bases: TGTGCCTGGAGTGACATCGCGATGGGGCCGCCTGAAGCTTTCTTT. Translation: CAWSDIAMGPPEAFF. This chain connects TRBV30 to TRBJ1-1, with D maybe TRBD1 (5 bases). CDR1 is GTSNPN, CDR2 SVGIG, per germline (reference sequence). V lost 1 base, J lost 6 bases, and 18 bases lay in between. This CDR3 is 15 amino acids long.